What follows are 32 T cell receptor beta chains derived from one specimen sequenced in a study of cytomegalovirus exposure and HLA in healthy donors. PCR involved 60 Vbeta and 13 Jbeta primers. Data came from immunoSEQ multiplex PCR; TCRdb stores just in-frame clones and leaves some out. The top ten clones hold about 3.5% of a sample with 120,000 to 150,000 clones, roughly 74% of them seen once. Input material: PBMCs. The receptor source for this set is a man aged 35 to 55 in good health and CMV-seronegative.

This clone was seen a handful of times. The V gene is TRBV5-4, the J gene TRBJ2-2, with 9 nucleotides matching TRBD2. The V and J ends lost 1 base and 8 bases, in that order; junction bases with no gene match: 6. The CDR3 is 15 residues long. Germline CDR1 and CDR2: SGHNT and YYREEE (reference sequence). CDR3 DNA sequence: TGTGCCAGCAGCTTGCCGCGGGGGGGCTCGGGGGAGCTGTTTTTT. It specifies CASSLPRGGSGELFF.

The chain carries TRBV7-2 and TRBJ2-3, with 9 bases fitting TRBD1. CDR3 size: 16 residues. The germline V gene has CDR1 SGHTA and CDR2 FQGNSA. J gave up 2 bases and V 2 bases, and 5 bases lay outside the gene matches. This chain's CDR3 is CASSLTGTGFTDTQYF. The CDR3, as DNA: TGTGCCAGCAGCTTAACAGGGACAGGGTTCACAGATACGCAGTATTTT.

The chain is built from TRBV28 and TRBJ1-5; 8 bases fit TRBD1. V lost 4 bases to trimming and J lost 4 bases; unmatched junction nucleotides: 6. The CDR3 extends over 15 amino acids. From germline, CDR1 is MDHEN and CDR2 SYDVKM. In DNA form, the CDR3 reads TGTGCCAGCAGTTCCCAGGACAGGGTTAATCAGCCCCAGCATTTT. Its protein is CASSSQDRVNQPQHF.

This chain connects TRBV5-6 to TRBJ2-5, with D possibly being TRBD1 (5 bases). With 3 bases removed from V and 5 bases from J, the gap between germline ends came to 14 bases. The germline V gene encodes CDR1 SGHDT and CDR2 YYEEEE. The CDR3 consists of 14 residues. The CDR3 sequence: CASSSLRGSETQYF. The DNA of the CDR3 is TGTGCCAGCAGCTCCCTTAGGGGATCGGAGACCCAGTACTTC.

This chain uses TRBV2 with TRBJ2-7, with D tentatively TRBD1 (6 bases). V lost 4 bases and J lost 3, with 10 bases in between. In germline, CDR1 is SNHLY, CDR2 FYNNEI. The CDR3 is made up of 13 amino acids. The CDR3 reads CASSGSRGYEQYF. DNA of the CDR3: TGTGCCAGCAGTGGCAGCAGGGGCTACGAGCAGTACTTC.

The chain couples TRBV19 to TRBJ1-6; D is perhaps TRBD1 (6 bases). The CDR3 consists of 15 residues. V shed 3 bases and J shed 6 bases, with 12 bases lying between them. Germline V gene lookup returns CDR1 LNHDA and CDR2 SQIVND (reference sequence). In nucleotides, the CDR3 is TGTGCCAGTAGTATTTGGCAGGGGTCTAATTCACCCCTCCACTTT. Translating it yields CASSIWQGSNSPLHF.

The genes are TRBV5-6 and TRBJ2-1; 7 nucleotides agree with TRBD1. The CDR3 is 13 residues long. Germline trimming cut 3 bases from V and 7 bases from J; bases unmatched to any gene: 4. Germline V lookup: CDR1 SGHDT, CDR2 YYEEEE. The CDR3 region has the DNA TGTGCCAGCAGCTCCCTGGGACAGAATGAGCAGTTCTTC. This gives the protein CASSSLGQNEQFF.

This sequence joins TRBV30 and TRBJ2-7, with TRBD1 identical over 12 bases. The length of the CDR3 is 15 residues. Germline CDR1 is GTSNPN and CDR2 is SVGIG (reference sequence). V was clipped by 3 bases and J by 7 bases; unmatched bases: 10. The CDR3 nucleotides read TGTGCCTGGAGAAAACCGGGACAGGGGGCGCGGGAGCAGTACTTC. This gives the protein CAWRKPGQGAREQYF.

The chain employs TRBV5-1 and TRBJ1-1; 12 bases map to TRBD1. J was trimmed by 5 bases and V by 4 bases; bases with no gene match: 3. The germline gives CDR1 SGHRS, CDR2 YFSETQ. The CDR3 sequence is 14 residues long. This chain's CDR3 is CASSPGQGATEAFF. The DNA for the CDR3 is TGCGCCAGCAGCCCGGGACAGGGGGCGACTGAAGCTTTCTTT.

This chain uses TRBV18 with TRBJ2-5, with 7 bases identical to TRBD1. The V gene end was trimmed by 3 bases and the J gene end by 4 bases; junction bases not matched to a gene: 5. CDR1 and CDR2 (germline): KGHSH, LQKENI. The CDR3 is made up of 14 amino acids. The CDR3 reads CASSPGTERETQYF. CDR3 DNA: TGTGCCAGCTCACCCGGGACAGAAAGAGAGACCCAGTACTTC.

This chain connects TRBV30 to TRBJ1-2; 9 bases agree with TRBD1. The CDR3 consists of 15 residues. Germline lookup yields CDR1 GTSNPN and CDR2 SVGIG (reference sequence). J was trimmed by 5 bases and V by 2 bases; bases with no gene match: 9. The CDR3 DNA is TGTGCCTGGAGTCCTGGGACAGGGAGTGGGTATGGCTACACCTTC. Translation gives CAWSPGTGSGYGYTF.

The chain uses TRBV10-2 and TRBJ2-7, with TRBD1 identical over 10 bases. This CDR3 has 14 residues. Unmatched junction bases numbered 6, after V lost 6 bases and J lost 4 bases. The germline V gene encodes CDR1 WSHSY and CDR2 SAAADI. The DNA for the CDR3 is TGCGCCAGCAGCGAGACAGGGGGCGGGTACGAGCAGTACTTC. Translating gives CASSETGGGYEQYF.

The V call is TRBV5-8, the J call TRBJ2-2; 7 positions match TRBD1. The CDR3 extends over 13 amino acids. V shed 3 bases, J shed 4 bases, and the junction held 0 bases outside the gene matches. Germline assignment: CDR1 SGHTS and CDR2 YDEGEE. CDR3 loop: CASSYRGTGELFF. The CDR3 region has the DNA TGTGCCAGCAGCTACAGGGGCACCGGGGAGCTGTTTTTT.

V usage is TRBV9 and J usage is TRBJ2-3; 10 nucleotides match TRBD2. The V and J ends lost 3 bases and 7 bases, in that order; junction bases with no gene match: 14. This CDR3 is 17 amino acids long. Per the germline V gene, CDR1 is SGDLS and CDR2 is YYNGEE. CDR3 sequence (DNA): TGTGCCAGCAGCGCGAGACTAGCGGGCCCCGAGGGACATACGCAGTATTTT. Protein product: CASSARLAGPEGHTQYF.

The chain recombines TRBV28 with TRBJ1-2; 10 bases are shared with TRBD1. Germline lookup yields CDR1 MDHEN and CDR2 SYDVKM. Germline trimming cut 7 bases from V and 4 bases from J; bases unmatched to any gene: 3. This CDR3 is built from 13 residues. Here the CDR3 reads CASTGQGIYGYTF. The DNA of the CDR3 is TGTGCCAGCACGGGACAGGGGATCTATGGCTACACCTTC.

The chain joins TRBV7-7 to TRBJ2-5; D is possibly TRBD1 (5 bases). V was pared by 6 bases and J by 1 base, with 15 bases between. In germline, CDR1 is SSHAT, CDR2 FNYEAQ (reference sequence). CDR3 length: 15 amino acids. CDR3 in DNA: TGTGCCAGCAGTTCAGGGCCCGGGTCCCAAGAGACCCAGTACTTC. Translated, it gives CASSSGPGSQETQYF.

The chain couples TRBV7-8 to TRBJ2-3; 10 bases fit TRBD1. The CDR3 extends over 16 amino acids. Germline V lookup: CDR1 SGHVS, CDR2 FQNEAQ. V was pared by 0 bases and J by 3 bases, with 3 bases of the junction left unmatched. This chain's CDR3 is CASSLAWGQGTDTQYF. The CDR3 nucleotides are TGTGCCAGCAGCTTAGCATGGGGACAGGGGACAGATACGCAGTATTTT.

CDR3 in amino acids: CAWIQYGTFDANTEAFF. CDR3 in DNA: TGTGCCTGGATACAATACGGGACATTCGATGCGAACACTGAAGCTTTCTTT. The V and J genes are TRBV30 and TRBJ1-1; D may be TRBD1 (6 bases). Germline V gene lookup returns CDR1 GTSNPN and CDR2 SVGIG (reference sequence). The CDR3 has 17 amino acids. V was trimmed by 4 bases and J by 1 base, leaving 22 bases between them.

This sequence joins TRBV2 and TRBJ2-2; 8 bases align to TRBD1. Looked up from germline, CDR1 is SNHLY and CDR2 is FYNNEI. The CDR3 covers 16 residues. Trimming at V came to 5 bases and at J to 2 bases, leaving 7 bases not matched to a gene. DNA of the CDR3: TGTGCCAGCAGTCCTACAGGGGGTAGCAACACCGGGGAGCTGTTTTTT. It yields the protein CASSPTGGSNTGELFF. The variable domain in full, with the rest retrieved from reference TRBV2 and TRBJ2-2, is EPEVTQTPSHQVTQMGQEVILRCVPISNHLYFYWYRQILGQKVEFLVSFYNNEISEKSEIFDDQFSVERPDGSNFTLKIRSTKLEDSAMYFCASSPTGGSNTGELFFGEGSRLTVL.

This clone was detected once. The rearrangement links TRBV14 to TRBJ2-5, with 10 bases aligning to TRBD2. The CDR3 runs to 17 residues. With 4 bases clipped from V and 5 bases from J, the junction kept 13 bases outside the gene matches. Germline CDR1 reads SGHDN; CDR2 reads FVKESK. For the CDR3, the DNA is TGTGCCAGCAGCCGCCCCGAACGCCTAGCGGGGGTGGAGACCCAGTACTTC. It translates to CASSRPERLAGVETQYF.

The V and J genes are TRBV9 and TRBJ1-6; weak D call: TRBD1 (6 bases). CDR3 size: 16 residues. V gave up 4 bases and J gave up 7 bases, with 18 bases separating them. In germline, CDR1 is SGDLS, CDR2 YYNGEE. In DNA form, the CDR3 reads TGTGCCAGCAGCCCGCAAGGGGGTTTCGGGAATTCACCCCTCCACTTT. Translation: CASSPQGGFGNSPLHF.

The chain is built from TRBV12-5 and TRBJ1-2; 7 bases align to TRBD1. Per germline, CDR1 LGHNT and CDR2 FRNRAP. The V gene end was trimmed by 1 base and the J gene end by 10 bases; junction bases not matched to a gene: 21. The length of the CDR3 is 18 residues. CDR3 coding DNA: TGTGCTAGTGGTTTGGACCTTCAGGAAGGGGGCGCGGGGAGTCACTACACCTTC. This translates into CASGLDLQEGGAGSHYTF.

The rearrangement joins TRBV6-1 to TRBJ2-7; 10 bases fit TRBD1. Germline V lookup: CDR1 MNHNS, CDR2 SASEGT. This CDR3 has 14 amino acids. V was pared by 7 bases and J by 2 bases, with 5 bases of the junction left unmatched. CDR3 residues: CASKEDRGAYEQYF. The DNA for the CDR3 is TGTGCCAGCAAAGAGGACAGGGGGGCCTACGAGCAGTACTTC.

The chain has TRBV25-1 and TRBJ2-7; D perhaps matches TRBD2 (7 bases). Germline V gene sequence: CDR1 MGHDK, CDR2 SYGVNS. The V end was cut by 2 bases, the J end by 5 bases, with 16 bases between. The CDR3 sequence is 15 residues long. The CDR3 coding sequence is TGTGCCAGCAGTGAAATGGGAGGGGGGCTCGACGAGCAGTACTTC. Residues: CASSEMGGGLDEQYF.

The CDR3 DNA reads TGCGCCAGCAGCCTGGGTCGGGGCGCGGGATATGGCTACACCTTC. This sequence encodes CASSLGRGAGYGYTF. The V call is TRBV4-3, the J call TRBJ1-2; D is possibly TRBD1 (5 bases). Germline assignment: CDR1 LGHNA and CDR2 YSLEER. Trimming took off 4 bases at V and 5 bases at J, with 17 bases between the two ends. The CDR3 has 15 amino acids.

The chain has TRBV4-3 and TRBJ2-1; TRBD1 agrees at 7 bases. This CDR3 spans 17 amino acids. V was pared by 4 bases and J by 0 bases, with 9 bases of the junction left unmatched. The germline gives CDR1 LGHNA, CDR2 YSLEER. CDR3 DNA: TGCGCCAGCAGCCCGGACAGGTTTCAAAGCTCCTACAATGAGCAGTTCTTC. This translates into CASSPDRFQSSYNEQFF.

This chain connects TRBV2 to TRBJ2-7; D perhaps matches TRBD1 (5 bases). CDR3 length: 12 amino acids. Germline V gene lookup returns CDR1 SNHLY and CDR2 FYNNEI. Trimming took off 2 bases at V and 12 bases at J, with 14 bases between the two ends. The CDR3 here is CASSELGRGWYF. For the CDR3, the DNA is TGTGCCAGCAGTGAACTAGGTAGGGGATGGTACTTC.

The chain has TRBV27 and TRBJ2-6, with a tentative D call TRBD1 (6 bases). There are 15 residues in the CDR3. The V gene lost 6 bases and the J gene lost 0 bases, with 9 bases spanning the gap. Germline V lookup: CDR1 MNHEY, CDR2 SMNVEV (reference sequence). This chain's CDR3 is CASSPRGSGANVLTF. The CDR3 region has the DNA TGTGCCAGCAGCCCCAGGGGCTCTGGGGCCAACGTCCTGACTTTC.

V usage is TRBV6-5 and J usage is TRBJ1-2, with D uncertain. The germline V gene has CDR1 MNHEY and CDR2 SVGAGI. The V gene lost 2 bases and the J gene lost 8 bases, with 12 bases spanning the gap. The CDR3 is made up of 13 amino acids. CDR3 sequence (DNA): TGTGCCAGCAGTTACAGAGGCGGGCGGGGCTACACCTTC. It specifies CASSYRGGRGYTF.

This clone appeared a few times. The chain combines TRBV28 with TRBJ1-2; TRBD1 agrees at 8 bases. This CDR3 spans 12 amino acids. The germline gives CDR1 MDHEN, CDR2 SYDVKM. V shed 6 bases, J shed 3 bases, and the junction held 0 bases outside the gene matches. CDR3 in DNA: TGTGCCAGCAGGACAGGGGACTATGGCTACACCTTC. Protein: CASRTGDYGYTF.

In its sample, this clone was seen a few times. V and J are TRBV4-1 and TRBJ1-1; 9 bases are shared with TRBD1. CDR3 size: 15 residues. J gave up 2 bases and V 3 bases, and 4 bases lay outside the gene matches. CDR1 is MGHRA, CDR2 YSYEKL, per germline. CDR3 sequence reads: CASSHRTGDNTEAFF. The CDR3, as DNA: TGCGCCAGCAGCCACCGGACAGGGGACAACACTGAAGCTTTCTTT.

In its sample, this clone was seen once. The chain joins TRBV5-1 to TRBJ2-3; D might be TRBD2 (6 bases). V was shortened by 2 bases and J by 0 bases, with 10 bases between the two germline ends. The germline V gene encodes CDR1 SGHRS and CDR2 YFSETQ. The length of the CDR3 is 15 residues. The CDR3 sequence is CASSFGGSSTDTQYF. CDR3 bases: TGCGCCAGCAGCTTCGGAGGGAGTAGCACAGATACGCAGTATTTT.